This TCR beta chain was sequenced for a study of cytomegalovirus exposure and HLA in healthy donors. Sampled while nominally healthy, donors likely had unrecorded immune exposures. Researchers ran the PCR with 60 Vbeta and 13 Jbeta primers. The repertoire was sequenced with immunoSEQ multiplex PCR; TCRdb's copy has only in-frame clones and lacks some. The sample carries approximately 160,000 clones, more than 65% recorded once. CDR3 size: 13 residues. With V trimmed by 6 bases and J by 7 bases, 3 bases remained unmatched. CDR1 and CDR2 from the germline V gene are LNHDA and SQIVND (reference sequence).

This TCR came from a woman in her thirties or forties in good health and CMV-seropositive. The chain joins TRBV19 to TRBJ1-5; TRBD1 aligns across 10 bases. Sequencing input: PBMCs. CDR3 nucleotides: TGTGCCAGTAGGGACAGGGGGATACAGCCCCAGCATTTT. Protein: CASRDRGIQPQHF.